Below, one T cell receptor (beta chain) is given with its context. Its antigen is not known. Assay used: immunoSEQ multiplex PCR; TCRdb lists only in-frame clones, some missing. The sample contains roughly 70,000 clones, 85% of which appear only once. The source of the sample is a study of T cell responses to AZD1222 COVID-19 vaccine. General study points: Vaccine-associated CD4 TCRs ranged over spike, dominating at 160-218 and 743-854. The donor cohort was predominantly white British with a female majority, and clonal diversity may have been underestimated. Without day 14 samples, only post-peak T cell repertoires were studied. Recipients of AZD1222 seropositive at baseline numbered only 6 or 7.

The V and J ends lost 8 bases and 0 bases respectively, with 10 bases between them. Germline CDR1 and CDR2: SNHLY and FYNNEI. CDR3 size: 13 residues. This material consisted of peripheral blood, taken on day 0 of AZD1222 vaccination. The chain uses TRBV2 and TRBJ1-2; the D gene is possibly TRBD1 (6 bases). The receptor comes from an adult in good health. CDR3 protein: CASGGEPNYGYTF. As DNA, the CDR3 is TGTGCCAGCGGGGGCGAGCCTAACTATGGCTACACCTTC.